Listed below are T cell receptor beta chains from one sample, sequenced in a study of blood T cell repertoires in COVID-19. TCRdb keeps only in-frame clones here, not all; method: immunoSEQ multiplex PCR. The data show roughly 300,000 clones, 85% to 90% seen once. Sequenced sample: peripheral blood. The receptors come from a woman in her twenties or thirties with COVID-19, enrolled during active disease. CDR3s include the opening cysteine and the closing phenylalanine or tryptophan. Each record gives: V gene, clone size, J gene, D gene, CDR3 protein, CDR3 DNA. A D gene is named only where the DNA matches it firmly. A clone size is listed for some rows: how often the clone was seen (once, few, many), or a class if it is expanded.

V: TRBV5-4
size: -
J: TRBJ2-5
D: TRBD1
CDR3: CASSLRTGRDGQTQYF
DNA: TGTGCCAGCAGCTTAAGGACAGGGCGGGATGGGCAGACCCAGTACTTC

V: TRBV5-5
size: -
J: TRBJ2-1
D: -
CDR3: CASISSGGGEQFF
DNA: TGTGCCAGCATATCGTCAGGGGGAGGTGAGCAGTTCTTC

V: TRBV18
size: -
J: TRBJ2-3
D: TRBD2
CDR3: CASSTTSGGVDTQYF
DNA: TGTGCCAGCTCAACGACTAGCGGGGGTGTAGATACGCAGTATTTT

V: TRBV5-1
size: -
J: TRBJ2-3
D: TRBD2
CDR3: CASSLSGGVGDTQYF
DNA: TGCGCCAGCAGCTTAAGCGGGGGGGTAGGAGATACGCAGTATTTT

V: TRBV12-3/TRBV12-4
size: -
J: TRBJ2-1
D: -
CDR3: CASSLINEQFF
DNA: TGTGCCAGCAGTCTTATCAATGAGCAGTTCTTC

V: TRBV7-8
size: -
J: TRBJ1-5
D: -
CDR3: CASSLEMDKSQPQHF
DNA: TGTGCCAGCAGCTTAGAGATGGACAAGAGTCAGCCCCAGCATTTT

V: TRBV19
size: once
J: TRBJ2-1
D: TRBD2
CDR3: CASSLGGSSYNEQFF
DNA: TGTGCCAGTTCCTTGGGGGGGAGCTCCTACAATGAGCAGTTCTTC

V: TRBV5-1
size: -
J: TRBJ1-6
D: -
CDR3: CASTQDLQVLHF
DNA: TGCGCCAGCACACAAGACCTTCAGGTCCTCCACTTT

V: TRBV6-6
size: -
J: TRBJ1-1
D: -
CDR3: CASSSPAELNTEAFF
DNA: TGTGCCAGCAGCTCTCCTGCAGAACTGAACACTGAAGCTTTCTTT

V: TRBV4-1
size: -
J: TRBJ2-7
D: TRBD1
CDR3: CASSQGGQSYEQYF
DNA: TGCGCCAGCAGCCAAGGGGGACAGTCCTACGAGCAGTACTTC

V: TRBV5-6
size: -
J: TRBJ1-3
D: -
CDR3: CASSSLAGEGNTIYF
DNA: TGTGCCAGCAGCTCCTTAGCGGGGGAAGGAAACACCATATATTTT

V: TRBV27
size: -
J: TRBJ2-1
D: -
CDR3: CASSLKTAYNEQFF
DNA: TGTGCCAGCAGTTTGAAGACAGCTTACAATGAGCAGTTCTTC

V: TRBV9
size: -
J: TRBJ1-4
D: TRBD1
CDR3: CASSSRDREREKLFF
DNA: TGTGCCAGCAGCTCTAGGGACAGGGAGCGAGAAAAACTGTTTTTT

V: TRBV10-3
size: -
J: TRBJ2-3
D: -
CDR3: CAISEGVSTDTQYF
DNA: TGTGCCATCAGTGAAGGGGTGAGCACAGATACGCAGTATTTT

V: TRBV18
size: -
J: TRBJ1-4
D: -
CDR3: CASSPPRDRRNEKLFF
DNA: TGTGCCAGCTCACCACCGAGAGACAGGCGTAATGAAAAACTGTTTTTT

V: TRBV15
size: -
J: TRBJ1-6
D: -
CDR3: CATSREQLNSPLHF
DNA: TGTGCCACCAGCAGAGAACAGCTAAATTCACCCCTCCACTTT

V: TRBV27
size: -
J: TRBJ1-5
D: -
CDR3: CASSFAGSQQPQHF
DNA: TGTGCCAGCAGTTTCGCAGGGTCCCAACAGCCCCAGCATTTT

V: TRBV4-1
size: once
J: TRBJ2-2
D: -
CDR3: CASSRAESTGELFF
DNA: TGCGCCAGCAGCCGCGCCGAAAGCACCGGGGAGCTGTTTTTT

V: TRBV2
size: -
J: TRBJ1-4
D: TRBD1
CDR3: CASSEWDSYNEKLFF
DNA: TGTGCCAGCAGTGAATGGGACAGTTATAATGAAAAACTGTTTTTT

V: TRBV11-2
size: -
J: TRBJ2-4
D: TRBD2
CDR3: CASSLDAGGQEYF
DNA: TGTGCCAGCAGCTTAGATGCGGGGGGGCAGGAGTACTTC

V: TRBV5-1
size: -
J: TRBJ2-5
D: TRBD2
CDR3: CASSEGTSGVETQYF
DNA: TGCGCCAGCAGCGAAGGGACTAGCGGGGTAGAGACCCAGTACTTC

V: TRBV18
size: -
J: TRBJ1-6
D: -
CDR3: CASSHDSDNSPLHF
DNA: TGTGCCAGCTCCCACGACAGCGATAATTCACCCCTCCACTTT

V: TRBV20-1
size: -
J: TRBJ2-3
D: TRBD2
CDR3: CSAGDPGLALSDTQYF
DNA: TGCAGTGCTGGTGACCCGGGACTAGCCCTTTCGGATACGCAGTATTTT

V: TRBV28
size: -
J: TRBJ1-6
D: -
CDR3: CASRHQTPNSPLHF
DNA: TGTGCCAGCAGGCACCAAACTCCTAATTCACCCCTCCACTTT

V: TRBV19
size: -
J: TRBJ2-3
D: TRBD1
CDR3: CASRRTGTSTDTQYF
DNA: TGTGCCAGTAGGCGGACAGGGACAAGCACAGATACGCAGTATTTT

V: TRBV5-1
size: -
J: TRBJ1-1
D: TRBD1
CDR3: CASSATRDSIRGTEAFF
DNA: TGCGCCAGCAGCGCGACAAGGGACAGCATAAGGGGCACTGAAGCTTTCTTT

V: TRBV6-1
size: -
J: TRBJ1-1
D: TRBD1
CDR3: CASSELGGSISEAFF
DNA: TGTGCCAGCAGTGAATTAGGGGGCAGTATATCTGAAGCTTTCTTT

V: TRBV3-1/TRBV3-2
size: -
J: TRBJ1-2
D: -
CDR3: CASSQTPGGGGYTF
DNA: TGTGCCAGCAGCCAAACCCCTGGGGGGGGCGGCTACACCTTC

V: TRBV27
size: -
J: TRBJ1-6
D: TRBD1
CDR3: CASSLKGTGNSPLHF
DNA: TGTGCCAGCAGTTTAAAGGGGACAGGGAATTCACCCCTCCACTTT

V: TRBV4-2
size: -
J: TRBJ2-5
D: TRBD1
CDR3: CASSPPGQGQGAQYF
DNA: TGTGCCAGCAGCCCCCCGGGACAGGGACAGGGGGCCCAGTACTTC

V: TRBV19
size: -
J: TRBJ2-2
D: -
CDR3: CASSLYGANTGELFF
DNA: TGTGCCAGTAGTTTGTATGGGGCTAACACCGGGGAGCTGTTTTTT

V: TRBV6-4
size: -
J: TRBJ2-3
D: -
CDR3: CASREGAGGTDTQYF
DNA: TGTGCCAGCAGGGAGGGGGCCGGGGGCACAGATACGCAGTATTTT

V: TRBV2
size: -
J: TRBJ1-1
D: -
CDR3: CASSTGLQNTEAFF
DNA: TGTGCCAGCAGTACGGGACTCCAGAACACTGAAGCTTTCTTT

V: TRBV21-1
size: -
J: TRBJ2-3
D: -
CDR3: CASSSLLAGGPGNTQYF
DNA: TGTGCCAGCAGCTCCTTACTAGCGGGGGGGCCGGGGAATACGCAGTATTTT

V: TRBV29-1
size: once
J: TRBJ1-2
D: TRBD1
CDR3: CSAGQGDNYGYTF
DNA: TGCAGCGCCGGACAGGGCGATAACTATGGCTACACCTTC

V: TRBV5-4
size: once
J: TRBJ1-1
D: -
CDR3: CASSSYREGNTEAFF
DNA: TGTGCCAGCAGCTCCTACAGGGAGGGGAACACTGAAGCTTTCTTT

V: TRBV6-1
size: once
J: TRBJ1-4
D: -
CDR3: CASSEIGGSTNEKLFF
DNA: TGTGCCAGCAGTGAAATCGGGGGGTCAACTAATGAAAAACTGTTTTTT

V: TRBV4-3
size: -
J: TRBJ2-7
D: TRBD1
CDR3: CASSQERLGGSEQYF
DNA: TGCGCCAGCAGCCAAGAGAGGTTAGGGGGCTCCGAGCAGTACTTC

V: TRBV5-1
size: -
J: TRBJ1-5
D: -
CDR3: CASSPGLGNQPQHF
DNA: TGCGCCAGCAGCCCGGGACTGGGCAATCAGCCCCAGCATTTT

V: TRBV7-2
size: -
J: TRBJ2-5
D: TRBD1
CDR3: CASSSDRGWKTQYF
DNA: TGTGCCAGCAGCTCGGACAGGGGATGGAAGACCCAGTACTTC

V: TRBV7-2
size: -
J: TRBJ2-5
D: -
CDR3: CASSHQGETQYF
DNA: TGTGCCAGCAGCCATCAGGGGGAGACCCAGTACTTC

V: TRBV9
size: once
J: TRBJ2-3
D: -
CDR3: CASSAEGTPTDTQYF
DNA: TGTGCCAGCAGCGCCGAGGGAACACCGACAGATACGCAGTATTTT

V: TRBV27
size: -
J: TRBJ1-6
D: -
CDR3: CASSHQQPLHF
DNA: TGTGCCAGCAGCCACCAACAACCCCTCCACTTT